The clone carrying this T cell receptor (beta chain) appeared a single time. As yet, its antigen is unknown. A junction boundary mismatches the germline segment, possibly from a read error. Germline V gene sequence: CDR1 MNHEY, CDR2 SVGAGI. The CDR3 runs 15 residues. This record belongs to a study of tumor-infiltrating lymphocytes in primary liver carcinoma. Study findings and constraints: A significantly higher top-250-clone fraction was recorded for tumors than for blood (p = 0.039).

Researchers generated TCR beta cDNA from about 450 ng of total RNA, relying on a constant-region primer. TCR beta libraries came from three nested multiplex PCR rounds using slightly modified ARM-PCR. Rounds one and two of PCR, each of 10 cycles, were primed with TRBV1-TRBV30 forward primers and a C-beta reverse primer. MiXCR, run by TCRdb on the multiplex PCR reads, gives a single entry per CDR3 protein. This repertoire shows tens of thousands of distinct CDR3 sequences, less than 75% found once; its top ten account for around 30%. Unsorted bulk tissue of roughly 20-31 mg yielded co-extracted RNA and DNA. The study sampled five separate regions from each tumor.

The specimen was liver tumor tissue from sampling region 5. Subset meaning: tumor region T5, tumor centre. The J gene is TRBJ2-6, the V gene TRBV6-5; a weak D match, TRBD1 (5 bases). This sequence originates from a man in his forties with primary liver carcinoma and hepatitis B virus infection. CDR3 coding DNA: TGTGCCAGCACCAACAGTCGCTCTGGGGCCTACGTCCTGACTTTC. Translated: CASTNSRSGAYVLTF.